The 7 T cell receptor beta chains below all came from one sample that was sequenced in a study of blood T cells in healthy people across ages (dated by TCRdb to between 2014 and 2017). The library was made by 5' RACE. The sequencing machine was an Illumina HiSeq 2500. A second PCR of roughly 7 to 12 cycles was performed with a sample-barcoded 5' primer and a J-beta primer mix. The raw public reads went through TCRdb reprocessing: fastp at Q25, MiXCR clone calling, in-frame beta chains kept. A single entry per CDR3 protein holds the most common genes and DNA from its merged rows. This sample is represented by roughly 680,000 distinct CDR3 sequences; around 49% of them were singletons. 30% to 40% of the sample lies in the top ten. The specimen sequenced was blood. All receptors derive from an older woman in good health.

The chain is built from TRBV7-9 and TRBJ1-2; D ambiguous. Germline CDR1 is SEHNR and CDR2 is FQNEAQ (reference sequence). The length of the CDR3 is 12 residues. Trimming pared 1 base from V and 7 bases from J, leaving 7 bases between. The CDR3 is CASSLVSGGYTF. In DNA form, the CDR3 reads TGTGCCAGCAGCTTAGTGAGTGGTGGCTACACCTTC.

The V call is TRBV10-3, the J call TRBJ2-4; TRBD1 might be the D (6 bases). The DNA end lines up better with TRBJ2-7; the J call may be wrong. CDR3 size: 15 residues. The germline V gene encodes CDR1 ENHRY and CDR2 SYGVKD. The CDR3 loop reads CAISELSGTRDEQYF. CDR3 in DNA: TGTGCCATCAGTGAGTTATCCGGGACACGGGACGAGCAGTACTTC.

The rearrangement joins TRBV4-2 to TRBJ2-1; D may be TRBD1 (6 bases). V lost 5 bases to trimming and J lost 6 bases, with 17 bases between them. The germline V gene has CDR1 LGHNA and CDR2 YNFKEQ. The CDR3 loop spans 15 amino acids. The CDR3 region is CASSWTVLASNEQFF. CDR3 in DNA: TGTGCCAGCAGCTGGACAGTCCTAGCATCCAATGAGCAGTTCTTC.

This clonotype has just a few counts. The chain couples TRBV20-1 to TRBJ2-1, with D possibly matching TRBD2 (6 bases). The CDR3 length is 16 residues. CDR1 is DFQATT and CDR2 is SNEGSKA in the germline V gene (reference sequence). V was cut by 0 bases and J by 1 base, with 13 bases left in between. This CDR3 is CSARDWGEQSYNEQFF. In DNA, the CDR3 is TGCAGTGCTAGAGATTGGGGGGAACAGTCCTACAATGAGCAGTTCTTC.

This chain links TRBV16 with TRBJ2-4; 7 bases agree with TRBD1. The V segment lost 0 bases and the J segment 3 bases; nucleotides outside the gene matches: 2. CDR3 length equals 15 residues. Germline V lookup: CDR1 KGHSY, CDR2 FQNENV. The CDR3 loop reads CASSQSTGNKNIQYF. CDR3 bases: TGTGCCAGCAGCCAATCGACAGGGAACAAAAACATTCAGTACTTC.

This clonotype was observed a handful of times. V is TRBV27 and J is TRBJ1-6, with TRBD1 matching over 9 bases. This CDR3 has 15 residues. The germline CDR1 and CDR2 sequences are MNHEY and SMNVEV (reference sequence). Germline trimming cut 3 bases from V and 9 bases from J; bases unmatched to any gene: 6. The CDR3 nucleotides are TGTGCCAGCAGTTTTACACAGGGGGCTTTTTCACCCCTCCACTTT. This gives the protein CASSFTQGAFSPLHF.

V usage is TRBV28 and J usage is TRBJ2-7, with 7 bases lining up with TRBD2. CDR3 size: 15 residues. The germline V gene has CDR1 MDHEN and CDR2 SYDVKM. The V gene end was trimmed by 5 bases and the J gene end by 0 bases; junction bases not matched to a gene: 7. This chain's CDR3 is CASSGGAGNSYEQYF. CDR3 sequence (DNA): TGTGCCAGCAGTGGGGGAGCGGGAAACTCCTACGAGCAGTACTTC.